Listed here are 14 T cell receptor beta chains from one sample, sequenced in a study of blood T cell repertoires in COVID-19. Using immunoSEQ multiplex PCR, the repertoire was profiled, and TCRdb retains in-frame clones only, with some absent. This repertoire shows some 180,000 clones, about nine tenths found once; its top ten account for 0.5% to 0.55%. Material: peripheral blood. Receptor source: a man in his fifties with acute or convalescent COVID-19.

The V gene is TRBV2, the J gene TRBJ1-5, with D unresolved. The CDR3 totals 14 residues. CDR1 and CDR2 from the germline V gene are SNHLY and FYNNEI. Trimming stripped 3 bases from V and 3 bases from J, with 9 bases between. The DNA of the CDR3 is TGTGCCAGCAGTGATCAGGCAACCAATCAGCCCCAGCATTTT. Translated, it gives CASSDQATNQPQHF.

This clone has a handful of counts. This rearrangement joins TRBV7-8 to TRBJ1-1; tentatively, D is TRBD1 (6 bases). Germline CDR1 and CDR2: SGHVS and FQNEAQ. The CDR3 sequence is 12 residues long. The V end was cut by 5 bases, the J end by 10 bases, with 14 bases between. For the CDR3, the DNA is TGTGCCAGCAGCACTACAGGGAGTCTAGCTTTCTTT. It translates to CASSTTGSLAFF.

In DNA form, the CDR3 reads TGTGCCAGCAGGGGAGCTGAAGCTTTCTTT. This gives the protein CASRGAEAFF. The V call is TRBV3-1 (or the pseudogene TRBV3-2), the J call TRBJ1-1; no clear D. V was shortened by 6 bases and J by 6 bases, with 5 bases between the two germline ends. The CDR3 consists of 10 residues. Germline V lookup: CDR1 LGHDT, CDR2 YNNKEL (reference sequence).

This chain joins TRBV1 and TRBJ2-1; the tabulated D call, TRBD1, remains unverified against the DNA. TRBV1 is annotated as a pseudogene. This CDR3 has 16 residues. The CDR3 is CTSSQKGQSSYNEQFF. CDR3 DNA sequence: TGCACCAGCAGCCAAAAGGGACAGAGCTCCTACAATGAGCAGTTCTTC.

This clone was detected a few times. The V and J genes are TRBV10-3 and TRBJ2-5, with 10 bases matching TRBD2. The CDR3 loop spans 14 amino acids. The germline V gene encodes CDR1 ENHRY and CDR2 SYGVKD. J gave up 9 bases and V 3 bases, and 7 bases lay outside the gene matches. CDR3 residues: CAISDGLAGVSQYF. The CDR3 region has the DNA TGTGCCATCAGTGATGGGCTAGCGGGAGTGTCCCAGTACTTC.

V is TRBV27 and J is TRBJ2-1, with 9 bases fitting TRBD2. The germline CDR1 and CDR2 sequences are MNHEY and SMNVEV (reference sequence). The V and J ends lost 6 bases and 2 bases, in that order; junction bases with no gene match: 2. The CDR3 has 14 residues. The CDR3 spells CASRPSGAYNEQFF. CDR3 DNA sequence: TGTGCCAGCAGGCCTAGCGGGGCCTACAATGAGCAGTTCTTC.

CDR3 residues: CASSLSPGQGTYEQYV. CDR3 nucleotide sequence: TGTGCCAGCAGTTTATCCCCGGGACAGGGGACCTACGAGCAGTACGTC. The chain is built from TRBV28 and TRBJ2-7; 10 positions match TRBD1. Looked up from germline, CDR1 is MDHEN and CDR2 is SYDVKM. This CDR3 has 16 amino acids. Trimming cost V 1 base and J 2 bases; bases outside gene matches: 5.

A single count supports this clone. The CDR3 DNA reads TGTGCCAGTACTTCGACAGGGGGCGGCTATGGCTACACCTTC. As protein: CASTSTGGGYGYTF. The chain combines TRBV19 with TRBJ1-2; the match to TRBD1 covers 10 bases. The germline gives CDR1 LNHDA, CDR2 SQIVND (reference sequence). The CDR3 runs to 14 residues. The J segment lost 4 bases and the V segment lost 7 bases, leaving 6 bases of the junction unmatched.

The chain recombines TRBV12-1 with TRBJ1-4; the DNA was not compared with TRBD1, the D call given in the table. TRBV12-1 is a pseudogene. The CDR3 spans 15 residues. The CDR3 DNA reads TGTGCCAGCAGCGGGTTGACAGGTGAGGATGAAAAACTGTTTTTT. Its translation: CASSGLTGEDEKLFF.

This chain connects TRBV20-1 to TRBJ2-3; TRBD2 agrees at 14 bases. The CDR3 spans 15 residues. Germline V gene lookup returns CDR1 DFQATT and CDR2 SNEGSKA (reference sequence). V lost 6 bases and J lost 6; bases outside the gene matches: 8. The CDR3 is CSASGTSGRRDTQYF. DNA of the CDR3: TGCAGTGCCAGTGGGACTAGCGGGAGAAGGGATACGCAGTATTTT.

The rearrangement uses TRBV4-2 and TRBJ1-5; no definite D call. The CDR3 loop spans 14 amino acids. Germline V CDR1 and CDR2: LGHNA, YNFKEQ. V was cut by 2 bases and J by 5 bases, with 10 bases left in between. The CDR3 reads CASSQFGEYQPQHF. The CDR3 DNA reads TGTGCCAGCAGCCAATTCGGGGAATATCAGCCCCAGCATTTT.

The chain combines TRBV6-5 with TRBJ2-3; D call uncertain. The CDR3 length is 15 residues. CDR1 is MNHEY, CDR2 SVGAGI, per germline. V was shortened by 5 bases and J by 2 bases, with 14 bases between the two germline ends. CDR3: CASSLGSRNTDTQYF. The CDR3, as DNA: TGTGCCAGCAGTCTCGGGTCACGAAACACAGATACGCAGTATTTT.

The chain is built from TRBV18 and TRBJ1-3; TRBD1 is a possible D gene (6 bases). This CDR3 is 15 amino acids long. Germline V gene lookup returns CDR1 KGHSH and CDR2 LQKENI. V lost 0 bases to trimming and J lost 1 base, with 7 bases between them. The CDR3 region has the DNA TGTGCCAGCTCACCACCGCAGGGGTCTGGAAACACCATATATTTT. The encoded protein is CASSPPQGSGNTIYF.

CDR3 DNA: TGTGCCAGCAGTTTATCGAGATTCGGGGAGCTGTTTTTT. Its translation: CASSLSRFGELFF. The chain combines TRBV28 with TRBJ2-2; D gene unclear. The CDR3 is 13 amino acids. V was trimmed by 1 base and J by 7 bases, leaving 7 bases between them. Germline V lookup: CDR1 MDHEN, CDR2 SYDVKM.